A selection of T cell receptor beta chains follows, all from one sample in a study of blood T cell repertoires in COVID-19. Method: immunoSEQ multiplex PCR; TCRdb's copy keeps in-frame clones and lacks some. The table shows more than 300,000 clones, with approximately 87% occurring only once. The sample was peripheral blood. These TCRs come from a woman aged 45-59 years with COVID-19, enrolled during active disease. Both conserved end residues are part of each CDR3.

>TRBJ2-1|TRBV5-5
CASSLLTSGRFSTSNEQFF
>TRBJ2-1|TRBV15
CATSRDRGTSGSREQFF
>TRBJ1-1|TRBV4-2
CASSRTGRGDTEAFF
>TRBJ2-2|TRBV19
CASSRQGETGELFF
>TRBJ2-1|TRBV7-2
CASSLAYASGRHEQFF
>TRBJ2-1|TRBV7-7
CASSFQGGSRYNEQFF
>TRBJ2-7|TRBV6-5
CASSRRLAGDHEQYF
>TRBJ2-7|TRBV20-1
CSASPGQGWYREQYF
>TRBJ1-1|TRBV18
CASSPQQDGEAFF
>TRBJ2-7|TRBV6-5
CASSTGQHYEQYF
>TRBJ2-1|TRBV5-1
CASSLTFEQFF
>TRBJ1-2|TRBV18
CASSRDSNLYGYTF
>TRBJ2-1|TRBV19
CASSNLGLEQFF
>TRBJ1-2|TRBV9
CASSPTGGGYGYTF
>TRBJ1-1|TRBV13
CASSGPDNMNTEAFF
>TRBJ1-2|TRBV3-1/TRBV3-2
CASSQDWGVRRGRTNYGYTF
>TRBJ1-2|TRBV7-2
CASSLNAFGGYTF
>TRBJ1-2|TRBV10-3
CAISGTGESYYGYTF
>TRBJ2-7|TRBV6-5
CASSQGLAGGPEYF
>TRBJ2-1|TRBV19
CASSFERVNEQFF
>TRBJ1-2|TRBV10-3
CAISVGEGDYGYTF
>TRBJ2-1|TRBV18
CASSLLNEQFF
>TRBJ1-2|TRBV7-2
CASTLTGAGGYTF
>TRBJ2-2|TRBV3-1/TRBV3-2
CASRRVTGGRNTGELFF
>TRBJ2-2|TRBV5-8
CASSRGSGSWPGELFF
>TRBJ2-1|TRBV9
CASSSSGRAYNEQFF
>TRBJ2-4|TRBV18
CASSPLVIPFDRGHSKNIQYF
>TRBJ2-3|TRBV21-1
CASRLAGFCTDTQYF
>TRBJ1-1|TRBV19
CASSLQNTEAFF
>TRBJ1-6|TRBV11-2
CASSLEQVSPLHF
>TRBJ1-2|TRBV5-1
CASSLYNYGYTF
>TRBJ1-2|TRBV11-2
CASSFILGADYYGYTF
>TRBJ2-7|TRBV11-3
CASSSRRLAGGLSSYEQYF
>TRBJ2-1|TRBV10-2
CASSIQGNEQFF
>TRBJ2-7|TRBV7-6
CASSFGTSGTIPYEQYF
>TRBJ1-1|TRBV30
CAWSPGTVNTEAFF
>TRBJ1-6|TRBV6-1
CASSDRDSNSPLHF
>TRBJ1-2|TRBV2
CASSESGRAGGYTF
>TRBJ1-5|TRBV2
CASSSGQGSFQPQHF
>TRBJ2-5|TRBV5-1
CASSRPPWAAGEETQYF